A selection of T cell receptor beta chains follows, all from one sample in a study of T cell responses to AZD1222 COVID-19 vaccine. TCRdb keeps only in-frame clones here, not all; method: immunoSEQ multiplex PCR. This sample carries about 120,000 clones, about 90% of them seen once, and the ten largest clones take roughly 5.4%. Here the sequenced sample was peripheral blood, taken on day 0 of AZD1222 vaccination. Receptors originate from an adult in good health. CDR3s include the opening cysteine and the closing phenylalanine or tryptophan. The order of the fields is V gene, clone size, CDR3 length, J gene, D gene, CDR3 protein, CDR3 DNA. D genes are given only for firm matches. Expanded clones get a size class; other rows say once, few or many, or leave the size out.

>TRBV5-1|NA|15|TRBJ2-1|TRBD2
CASSLDAGGSNEQFF
TGCGCCAGCAGCTTGGATGCGGGAGGGAGCAATGAGCAGTTCTTC
>TRBV5-1|once|16|TRBJ2-7|NA
CASSAAAGSPPYEQYF
TGCGCCAGCAGCGCGGCAGCAGGGAGCCCTCCCTACGAGCAGTACTTC
>TRBV29-1|NA|14|TRBJ1-2|TRBD1
CSVQPGGADYGYTF
TGCAGCGTTCAACCAGGGGGCGCGGACTATGGCTACACCTTC
>TRBV11-2|NA|17|TRBJ2-4|TRBD2
CASSSEGLAREKNIQYF
TGTGCCAGCAGCTCCGAAGGACTAGCGAGAGAAAAAAACATTCAGTACTTC
>TRBV10-1|NA|14|TRBJ2-1|NA
CASSDPGGSDEQFF
TGCGCCAGCAGTGACCCCGGAGGGAGTGATGAGCAGTTCTTC
>TRBV9|NA|14|TRBJ1-2|NA
CASSVARQGGGYTF
TGTGCCAGCAGCGTAGCTCGTCAGGGCGGGGGCTACACCTTC
>TRBV2|NA|14|TRBJ2-3|NA
CASRGRSFADTQYF
TGTGCCAGCAGAGGCAGGAGCTTCGCAGATACGCAGTATTTT
>TRBV5-1|NA|15|TRBJ2-3|TRBD2
CASSLRTSGTDTQYF
TGCGCCAGCAGCTTAAGGACTAGCGGCACAGATACGCAGTATTTT
>TRBV7-3|NA|17|TRBJ1-6|NA
CASSSSTDRRDPSPLHF
TGTGCCAGCAGCTCCTCCACCGACAGGAGGGATCCTTCACCCCTCCACTTT
>TRBV5-1|NA|13|TRBJ2-7|NA
CASSLDNRYEQYF
TGCGCCAGCAGCTTGGATAACAGATACGAGCAGTACTTC
>TRBV19|once|17|TRBJ1-6|NA
CASSSDGVLNLNSPLHF
TGTGCCAGTAGTAGCGACGGGGTTCTCAACCTAAATTCACCCCTCCACTTT
>TRBV18|NA|16|TRBJ1-4|NA
CASAKSQAATNEKLFF
TGTGCCAGCGCGAAATCACAGGCAGCCACTAATGAAAAACTGTTTTTT
>TRBV6-2/TRBV6-3|NA|16|TRBJ2-3|NA
CASSFLGGSAIPTQYF
TGTGCCAGCAGTTTCCTCGGGGGTAGCGCGATCCCTACGCAGTATTTT
>TRBV5-1|NA|16|TRBJ1-1|NA
CASSLGQRGVNTEAFF
TGCGCCAGCAGCTTGGGGCAGAGGGGAGTGAACACTGAAGCTTTCTTT
>TRBV27|NA|13|TRBJ2-5|NA
CASRFHSGETQYF
TGTGCCAGCAGATTTCATTCAGGAGAGACCCAGTACTTC
>TRBV6-5|NA|15|TRBJ2-7|NA
CASSPRGASSYEQYF
TGTGCCAGCAGTCCTCGAGGGGCGAGCTCCTACGAGCAGTACTTC
>TRBV5-1|NA|13|TRBJ2-7|TRBD1
CASLGTGGDEQYF
TGCGCCAGCCTCGGGACAGGGGGCGACGAGCAGTACTTC
>TRBV10-1|once|15|TRBJ1-2|NA
CASSPGASGPYGYTF
TGCGCCAGCAGTCCAGGGGCCTCGGGGCCCTATGGCTACACCTTC
>TRBV9|NA|14|TRBJ1-2|NA
CASSVEVGARGYTF
TGTGCCAGCAGCGTAGAAGTGGGGGCACGTGGCTACACCTTC
>TRBV7-2|NA|14|TRBJ1-2|TRBD1
CASSPPGTGLGYTF
TGTGCCAGCAGCCCTCCAGGGACAGGGCTTGGCTACACCTTC
>TRBV6-5|NA|14|TRBJ2-1|NA
CASSRTSPHSEQFF
TGTGCCAGCAGTAGGACATCCCCCCACAGTGAGCAGTTCTTC
>TRBV6-5|NA|14|TRBJ2-7|NA
CASHDPTRPYEQYF
TGTGCCAGCCACGACCCGACCCGTCCCTACGAGCAGTACTTC
>TRBV5-1|NA|9|TRBJ1-1|NA
CASKIEAFF
TGCGCCAGCAAAATTGAAGCTTTCTTT
>TRBV7-2|NA|12|TRBJ2-5|NA
CASSLRGETQYF
TGTGCCAGCAGCTTACGGGGGGAGACCCAGTACTTC
>TRBV6-6|NA|20|TRBJ1-6|NA
CASSLTPFGTGSSYNSPLHF
TGTGCCAGCAGCCTTACCCCTTTTGGGACGGGGAGCTCCTATAATTCACCCCTCCACTTT
>TRBV11-2|NA|18|TRBJ1-6|NA
CASSLEGGRGARNSPLHF
TGTGCCAGCAGCTTAGAAGGGGGAAGGGGGGCAAGAAATTCACCCCTCCACTTT
>TRBV5-1|NA|14|TRBJ2-2|NA
CASRYQGNTGELFF
TGCGCCAGCAGATACCAGGGGAACACCGGGGAGCTGTTTTTT
>TRBV11-1|NA|15|TRBJ2-5|TRBD1
CASSFGDRVQETQYF
TGTGCCAGCAGCTTCGGGGACAGGGTCCAAGAGACCCAGTACTTC
>TRBV6-5|NA|16|TRBJ1-5|TRBD1
CASSSTRTGLNQPQHF
TGTGCCAGCAGTTCTACCCGGACAGGCCTCAATCAGCCCCAGCATTTT
>TRBV5-4|NA|14|TRBJ1-2|TRBD1
CASSLADRGYGYTF
TGTGCCAGCAGCTTGGCCGACAGGGGCTATGGCTACACCTTC
>TRBV7-7|NA|16|TRBJ1-6|TRBD1
CASSWAYQGADSPLHF
TGTGCTAGCAGCTGGGCGTATCAGGGGGCGGATTCACCCCTCCACTTT
>TRBV6-2/TRBV6-3|NA|17|TRBJ1-5|NA
CASSSRGGRLSNQPQHF
TGTGCCAGCAGTTCCCGGGGTGGTCGTTTGAGTAATCAGCCCCAGCATTTT
>TRBV5-4|NA|13|TRBJ1-2|NA
CASSLEGMSGYTF
TGTGCCAGCAGCTTGGAGGGAATGAGCGGCTACACCTTC
>TRBV7-5|NA|19|TRBJ1-2|NA
CARRQIVDRARLANYGYTF
TGTGCCAGACGTCAAATTGTGGACAGGGCCCGGTTAGCTAACTATGGCTACACCTTC
>TRBV5-1|NA|17|TRBJ2-1|TRBD1
CASSDPSRTGLYNEQFF
TGCGCCAGCAGCGACCCTTCAAGGACAGGGTTGTATAATGAGCAGTTCTTC
>TRBV19|NA|15|TRBJ1-2|NA
CASRMNQGKDYGYTF
TGTGCCAGTAGAATGAATCAGGGGAAGGACTATGGCTACACCTTC
>TRBV5-1|NA|15|TRBJ2-7|NA
CASSSQGFVTNEQYF
TGCGCCAGCAGCTCCCAGGGGTTCGTGACCAACGAGCAGTACTTC
>TRBV10-2|NA|15|TRBJ2-2|NA
CASSPDSRNTGELFF
TGCGCCAGCAGTCCCGACAGCCGGAACACCGGGGAGCTGTTTTTT
>TRBV27|NA|15|TRBJ1-3|TRBD1
CASTDRPFSGNTIYF
TGTGCCAGCACGGACAGGCCCTTCTCTGGAAACACCATATATTTT
>TRBV7-9|once|15|TRBJ1-2|TRBD1
CASSSLDRGRKGYTF
TGTGCCAGCAGCTCCCTCGACAGGGGGCGGAAGGGCTACACCTTC
>TRBV6-6|few|13|TRBJ2-7|TRBD2
CASDRGTGREQYF
TGTGCCAGCGATCGGGGTACCGGGAGGGAGCAGTACTTC
>TRBV25-1|NA|13|TRBJ1-2|NA
CASSGGLPYGYTF
TGTGCCAGCAGTGGGGGACTCCCATATGGCTACACCTTC